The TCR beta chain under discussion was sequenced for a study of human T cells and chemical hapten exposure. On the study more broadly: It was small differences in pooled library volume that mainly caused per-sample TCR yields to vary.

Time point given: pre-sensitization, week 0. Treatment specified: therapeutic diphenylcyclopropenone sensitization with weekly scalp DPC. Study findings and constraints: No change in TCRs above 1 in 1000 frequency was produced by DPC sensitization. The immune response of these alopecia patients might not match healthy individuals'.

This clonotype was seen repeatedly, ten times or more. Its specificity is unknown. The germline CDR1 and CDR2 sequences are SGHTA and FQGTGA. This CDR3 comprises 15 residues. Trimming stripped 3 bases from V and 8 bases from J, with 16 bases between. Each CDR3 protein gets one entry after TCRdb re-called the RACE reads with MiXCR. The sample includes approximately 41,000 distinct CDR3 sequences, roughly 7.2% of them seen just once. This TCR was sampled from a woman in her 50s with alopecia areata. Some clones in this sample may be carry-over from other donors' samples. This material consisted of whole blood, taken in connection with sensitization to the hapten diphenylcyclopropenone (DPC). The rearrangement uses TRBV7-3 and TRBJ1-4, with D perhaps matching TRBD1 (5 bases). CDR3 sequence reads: CASSFPTESGEKLFF. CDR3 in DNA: TGTGCCAGCAGCTTCCCCACGGAATCAGGGGAAAAACTGTTTTTT.